This entry lists 10 T cell receptor beta chains sequenced from one sample in a study of cytomegalovirus exposure and HLA in healthy donors. The PCR contained 60 Vbeta and 13 Jbeta primers. The method was immunoSEQ multiplex PCR; TCRdb's version includes in-frame clones alone and lacks a portion of them. The sample shows approximately 110,000 clones, over 60% of them seen only once. Sequencing was performed on PBMCs. Receptors were obtained from a human donor in good health.

The CDR3 DNA is TGCAGCGTTGTCAACAGGGGGAGGAGCACTGAAGCTTTCTTT. Protein: CSVVNRGRSTEAFF. This chain uses TRBV29-1 with TRBJ1-1; 8 positions agree with TRBD1. The CDR3 is 14 residues long. J was trimmed by 4 bases and V by 4 bases; bases with no gene match: 8. Germline values: CDR1 SQVTM, CDR2 ANQGSEA.

The chain couples TRBV11-3 to TRBJ2-5; D call uncertain. V lost 1 base and J 13 bases, leaving 10 bases between the germline ends. This CDR3 spans 11 amino acids. Germline V gene lookup returns CDR1 SGHNT and CDR2 YENEEA. This CDR3 reads CASSLVGRRYF. CDR3 bases: TGTGCCAGCAGCTTAGTCGGTCGCCGGTACTTC.

The CDR3 spells CASSERESPGGNTIYF. The CDR3 coding sequence is TGTGCCAGCAGTGAACGGGAGAGCCCCGGTGGAAACACCATATATTTT. This rearrangement joins TRBV6-1 to TRBJ1-3; no definite D call. V was clipped by 2 bases and J by 3 bases, with 14 bases between them. The V gene's germline CDR1 is MNHNS and CDR2 SASEGT. The CDR3 runs to 16 residues.

V gene TRBV19 combines with J gene TRBJ2-7; the match to TRBD1 covers 12 bases. Trimming at V came to 4 bases and at J to 1 base, leaving 8 bases not matched to a gene. The CDR3 sequence is 17 residues long. CDR1 LNHDA and CDR2 SQIVND come from the germline V gene (reference sequence). The CDR3 reads CASSNPGTGGYSYEQYF. CDR3 bases: TGTGCCAGTAGTAATCCCGGGACAGGGGGCTATTCCTACGAGCAGTACTTC. Full variable domain (remainder filled in from reference TRBV19 and TRBJ2-7): DGGITQSPKYLFRKEGQNVTLSCEQNLNHDAMYWYRQDPGQGLRLIYYSQIVNDFQKGDIAEGYSVSREKKESFPLTVTSAQKNPTAFYLCASSNPGTGGYSYEQYFGPGTRLTVT.

CDR3 sequence (DNA): TGTGCCAGCAGGACCTTGGACAACAGGGAAGGCTACACCTTC. Protein: CASRTLDNREGYTF. V gene TRBV2 combines with J gene TRBJ1-2; the D gene is possibly TRBD1 (6 bases). V was cut by 6 bases and J by 8 bases, with 19 bases left in between. The CDR3 runs to 14 residues. Looked up from germline, CDR1 is SNHLY and CDR2 is FYNNEI. Full variable domain (rest looked up from reference TRBV2 and TRBJ1-2): EPEVTQTPSHQVTQMGQEVILRCVPISNHLYFYWYRQILGQKVEFLVSFYNNEISEKSEIFDDQFSVERPDGSNFTLKIRSTKLEDSAMYFCASRTLDNREGYTFGSGTRLTVV.

V gene TRBV2 combines with J gene TRBJ1-5, with a tentative D call TRBD1 (6 bases). V was pared by 6 bases and J by 2 bases, with 17 bases between. CDR1 and CDR2 from the germline V gene are SNHLY and FYNNEI. The CDR3 extends over 16 amino acids. For the CDR3, the DNA is TGTGCCAGCAGGGAACAGGGAGGAATTGGCAATCAGCCCCAGCATTTT. Protein sequence: CASREQGGIGNQPQHF.

The V call is TRBV7-9, the J call TRBJ2-7; D is possibly TRBD2 (6 bases). The germline V and J ends were trimmed by 3 bases and 7 bases, with 13 bases remaining between them. Germline loops: CDR1 SEHNR, CDR2 FQNEAQ (reference sequence). This CDR3 is 13 amino acids long. The CDR3 region is CASSLGTGGEQYF. The CDR3 bases are TGTGCCAGCAGCTTGGGGACCGGAGGGGAGCAGTACTTC.

V gene TRBV18 combines with J gene TRBJ1-2; the D is unclear. V gave up 0 bases and J gave up 1 base, with 12 bases separating them. The CDR3 runs to 16 residues. Germline V lookup: CDR1 KGHSH, CDR2 LQKENI. CDR3 residues: CASSPPVRGINYGYTF. The CDR3 DNA is TGTGCCAGCTCACCACCGGTGAGAGGAATTAACTATGGCTACACCTTC.

The chain carries TRBV2 and TRBJ2-3, with 7 bases fitting TRBD2. This CDR3 contains 16 residues. After removal of 5 bases from V and 3 bases from J, the junction contained 11 bases not matched to a gene. The germline CDR1 and CDR2 sequences are SNHLY and FYNNEI. CDR3: CASSLVGIAGTDTQYF. The CDR3 bases are TGTGCCAGCAGTCTGGTGGGGATAGCGGGTACAGATACGCAGTATTTT.

The rearrangement links TRBV18 to TRBJ1-2, with D possibly being TRBD1 (5 bases). V lost 0 bases to trimming and J lost 4 bases, with 9 bases between them. The CDR3 spans 14 residues. The germline gives CDR1 KGHSH, CDR2 LQKENI. In nucleotides, the CDR3 is TGTGCCAGCTCACCACCGGAAGGGGTCTATGGCTACACCTTC. Protein: CASSPPEGVYGYTF.